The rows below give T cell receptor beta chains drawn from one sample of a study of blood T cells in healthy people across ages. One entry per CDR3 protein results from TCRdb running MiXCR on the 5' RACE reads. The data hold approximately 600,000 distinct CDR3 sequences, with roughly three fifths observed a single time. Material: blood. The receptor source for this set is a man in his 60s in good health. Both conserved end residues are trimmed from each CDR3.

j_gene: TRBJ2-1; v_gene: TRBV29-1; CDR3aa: SVERQASYNEQF
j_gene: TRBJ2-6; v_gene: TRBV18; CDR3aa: ASSPLQVSGANVLT
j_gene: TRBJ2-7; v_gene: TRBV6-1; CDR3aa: ASSEERTQGYEQY
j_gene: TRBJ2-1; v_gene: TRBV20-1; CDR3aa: SAREVIAGAPGLYEQF
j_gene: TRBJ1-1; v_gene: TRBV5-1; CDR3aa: ASSPGQGARMNTEAF
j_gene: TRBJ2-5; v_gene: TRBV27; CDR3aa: ASSTGNHQETQY
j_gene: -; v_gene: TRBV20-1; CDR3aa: SAPRLAGGLETQY
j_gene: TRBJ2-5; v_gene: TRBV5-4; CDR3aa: ASSTASGALQETQY
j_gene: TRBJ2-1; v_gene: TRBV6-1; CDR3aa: ASSEAGGFNEQF
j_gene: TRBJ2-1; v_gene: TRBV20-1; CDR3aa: SAREWAGFNNEQF
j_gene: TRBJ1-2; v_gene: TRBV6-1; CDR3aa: ASSAQGEVVHGYT
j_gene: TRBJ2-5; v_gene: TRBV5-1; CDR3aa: ASSLDPGGETQY
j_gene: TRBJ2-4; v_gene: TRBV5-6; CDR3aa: ASSFGGGKNIQY
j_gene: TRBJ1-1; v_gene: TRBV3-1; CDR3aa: ASGQAGGQGAF
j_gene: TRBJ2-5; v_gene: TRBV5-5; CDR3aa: ASSLAPGQVQETQY
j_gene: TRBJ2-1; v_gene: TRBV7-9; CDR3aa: ASSLGTTSGVHYNEQF
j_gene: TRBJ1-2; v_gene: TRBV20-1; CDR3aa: SARVGQGNYGYT
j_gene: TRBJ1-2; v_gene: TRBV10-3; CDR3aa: AIRGLAGTYGYT
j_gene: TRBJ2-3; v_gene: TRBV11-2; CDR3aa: ASSAPGLAADTQY
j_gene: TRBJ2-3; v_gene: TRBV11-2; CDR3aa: ASSSPGLITDTQY
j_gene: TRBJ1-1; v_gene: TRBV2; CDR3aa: ASSVRVEAF
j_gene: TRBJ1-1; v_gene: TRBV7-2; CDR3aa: ASVRGGTNTEAF
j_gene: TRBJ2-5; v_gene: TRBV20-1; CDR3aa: SADFETQY
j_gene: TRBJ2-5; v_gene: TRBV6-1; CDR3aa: ASSGGQSETQY
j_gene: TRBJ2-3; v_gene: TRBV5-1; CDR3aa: ASSVEGRWGTDTQY
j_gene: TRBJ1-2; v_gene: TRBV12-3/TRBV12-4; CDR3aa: ASSSRVGYGYT
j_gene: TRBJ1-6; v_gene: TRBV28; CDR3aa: ASRPPAEGSPLH
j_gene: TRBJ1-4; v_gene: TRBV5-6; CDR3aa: ASSTDRVREKLF
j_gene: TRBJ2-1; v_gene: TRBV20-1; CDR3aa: SPKTGGRDEQF
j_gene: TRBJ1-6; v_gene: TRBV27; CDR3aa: ASRDRDYNSPLH
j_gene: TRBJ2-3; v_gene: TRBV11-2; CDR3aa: ASSPFGLGYTQY
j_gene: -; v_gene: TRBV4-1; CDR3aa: ASSPLAGGPERNEQY
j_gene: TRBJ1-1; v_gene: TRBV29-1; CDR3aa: SVDWTGGEGTEAF
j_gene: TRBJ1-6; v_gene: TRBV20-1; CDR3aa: SARKAGGSSYNSPLH
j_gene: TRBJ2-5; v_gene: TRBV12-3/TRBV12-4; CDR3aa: ASSLGRLETQY